This entry features one T cell receptor beta chain sequence. PCR employed 60 Vbeta and 13 Jbeta primers. This table comes from immunoSEQ multiplex PCR, and its TCRdb copy is limited to in-frame clones, with some not included. The table has about 110,000 clones, approximately 76% seen once. The sample is drawn from a study of cytomegalovirus exposure and HLA in healthy donors. The sequenced sample consisted of PBMCs. The sequence was collected from a woman in her forties or fifties in good health and CMV-seropositive.

This CDR3 reads CASKAQGGLTGELFF. CDR3 nucleotides: TGTGCCAGCAAAGCACAGGGAGGGCTGACCGGGGAGCTGTTTTTT. The chain combines TRBV7-2 with TRBJ2-2; a possible D gene is TRBD2 (7 bases). V lost 7 bases, J lost 5 bases, and 17 bases lay in between. The CDR3 totals 15 residues. Per germline, CDR1 SGHTA and CDR2 FQGNSA. Using reference TRBV7-2 and TRBJ2-2 for the parts outside the CDR3, the full variable domain is GAGVSQSPSNKVTEKGKDVELRCDPISGHTALYWYRQSLGQGLEFLIYFQGNSAPDKSGLPSDRFSAERTGGSVSTLTIQRTQQEDSAVYLCASKAQGGLTGELFFGEGSRLTVL.